This is a list of T cell receptor beta chains from one sample in a study of beta chain features in type 1 diabetes. The data were produced by immunoSEQ multiplex PCR, yet TCRdb's version contains in-frame clones alone and is incomplete. The sample comprises some 400,000 clones, over 12% of which are singletons, and about 0.019% rests with the top ten. Specimen: naive CD4+ T cells from blood. The source is a woman aged 18-29 years in good health. CDR3s include the opening cysteine and the closing phenylalanine or tryptophan. The D gene is left open where the match is weak. Not all rows give a size; the values are once, few, many and, for expanded clones, a class.

TRBJ2-3	TRBV6-6	-	-	CASSYSLRADTQYF	TGTGCCAGCAGTTATTCCCTCAGGGCGGATACGCAGTATTTT
TRBJ1-1	TRBV6-5	-	few	CASIHRGNTEAFF	TGTGCCAGCATTCACCGGGGGAACACTGAAGCTTTCTTT
TRBJ2-3	TRBV7-9	TRBD1	-	CASSQRQGQDTQYF	TGTGCCAGCAGCCAACGACAGGGACAAGATACGCAGTATTTT
TRBJ2-7	TRBV29-1	TRBD2	few	CSASGGRAYEQYF	TGCAGCGCTAGCGGCGGGAGGGCCTACGAGCAGTACTTC
TRBJ2-1	TRBV7-2	TRBD2	few	CASSFQAGPYNEQFF	TGTGCCAGCAGCTTCCAAGCGGGACCCTACAATGAGCAGTTCTTC
TRBJ1-1	TRBV25-1	-	few	CASSVTRNTEAFF	TGTGCCAGCAGTGTAACCAGGAACACTGAAGCTTTCTTT
TRBJ2-7	TRBV30	-	-	CAWSVLAELSYEQYF	TGTGCCTGGAGTGTACTCGCCGAGCTATCCTACGAGCAGTACTTC
TRBJ1-1	TRBV28	TRBD1	-	CASSFPGQGEAFF	TGTGCCAGCAGTTTCCCAGGACAGGGTGAAGCTTTCTTT
TRBJ2-7	TRBV5-4	TRBD2	few	CASSLAGGPSYEQYF	TGTGCCAGCAGCTTAGCGGGAGGGCCGTCCTACGAGCAGTACTTC
TRBJ2-7	TRBV18	TRBD2	-	CASSSGTSGTYYEQYF	TGTGCCAGCTCTTCCGGGACTAGCGGGACTTATTACGAGCAGTACTTC
TRBJ1-1	TRBV28	-	-	CASRTYLPGRKEEAFF	TGTGCCAGCAGGACTTATCTGCCGGGTCGGAAAGAGGAAGCTTTCTTT
TRBJ2-7	TRBV6-6	TRBD1	-	CASSLRTGDSYEQYF	TGTGCCAGCAGTCTCCGGACAGGGGACTCCTACGAGCAGTACTTC
TRBJ2-3	TRBV2	TRBD1	-	CASSPGQGRADTQYF	TGTGCCAGCAGCCCTGGACAGGGGAGGGCAGATACGCAGTATTTT
TRBJ1-1	TRBV2	-	-	CASTLEASLTEAFF	TGTGCCAGCACCCTTGAGGCGTCTCTCACTGAAGCTTTCTTT
TRBJ2-1	TRBV29-1	-	few	CSVGPGGSSYNEQFF	TGCAGCGTTGGCCCCGGGGGAAGCTCCTACAATGAGCAGTTCTTC
TRBJ2-3	TRBV11-2	-	-	CASSLALLRPNLDTQYF	TGTGCCAGCAGCTTAGCCCTTTTGCGTCCCAATCTGGATACGCAGTATTTT
TRBJ2-7	TRBV30	TRBD2	few	CAWSQGGEQYF	TGTGCCTGGAGTCAGGGAGGGGAGCAGTACTTC
TRBJ2-1	TRBV28	TRBD2	-	CASRPGLVAGNEQFF	TGTGCCAGCAGACCCGGACTAGTTGCGGGCAATGAGCAGTTCTTC
TRBJ2-7	TRBV29-1	TRBD1	-	CSVAPRQGSYEQYF	TGCAGCGTCGCGCCCAGACAGGGGTCCTACGAGCAGTACTTC
TRBJ2-5	TRBV2	-	-	CASSDGDFASETQYF	TGTGCCAGCAGTGATGGAGACTTCGCCTCAGAGACCCAGTACTTC
TRBJ2-6	TRBV28	-	few	CASSSPRESGANVLTF	TGTGCCAGCAGTTCCCCTCGGGAATCTGGGGCCAACGTCCTGACTTTC
TRBJ1-1	TRBV7-9	-	-	CASSPGGSTLNTEAFF	TGTGCCAGCAGCCCCGGAGGTTCAACTTTGAACACTGAAGCTTTCTTT
TRBJ2-7	TRBV7-2	-	few	CASSLGAGRYF	TGTGCCAGCAGCTTAGGGGCAGGGCGGTACTTC
TRBJ2-5	TRBV28	-	-	CASSLRETQYF	TGTGCCAGCAGTTTACGGGAGACCCAGTACTTC
TRBJ2-5	TRBV19	TRBD1	few	CASSIQGRGTQETQYF	TGTGCCAGTAGTATACAAGGCAGGGGGACCCAAGAGACCCAGTACTTC
TRBJ1-4	TRBV7-9	-	-	CASSLDRSNEKLFF	TGTGCCAGCAGCCTTGACAGGTCTAATGAAAAACTGTTTTTT
TRBJ2-1	TRBV30	-	-	CAWSRGQSRERDRQQFF	TGTGCCTGGAGCCGCGGACAAAGCAGGGAAAGGGATCGTCAGCAGTTCTTC
TRBJ1-2	TRBV2	-	-	CASSEGWQGNGYTF	TGTGCCAGCAGTGAAGGGTGGCAGGGTAATGGCTACACCTTC
TRBJ2-3	TRBV28	-	-	CASSFLPPYTDTQYF	TGTGCCAGCAGTTTTCTACCGCCCTACACAGATACGCAGTATTTT
TRBJ2-2	TRBV27	-	few	CASNERVGTGELFF	TGTGCCAGCAACGAGAGGGTGGGCACCGGGGAGCTGTTTTTT
TRBJ2-6	TRBV9	-	few	CASSVETGGASGANVLTF	TGTGCCAGCAGCGTAGAGACAGGCGGAGCCTCTGGGGCCAACGTCCTGACTTTC
TRBJ2-1	TRBV28	TRBD2	once	CASSLTSLAGVSYEQFF	TGTGCCAGCAGTTTGACTTCACTAGCGGGAGTATCTTATGAGCAGTTCTTC
TRBJ1-5	TRBV4-2	-	few	CASSPQPGGINQPQHF	TGTGCCAGCAGCCCGCAACCCGGCGGGATAAATCAGCCCCAGCATTTT
TRBJ2-3	TRBV29-1	-	-	CSVDGVKGLDTQYF	TGCAGCGTTGACGGCGTTAAGGGGTTGGATACGCAGTATTTT
TRBJ1-5	TRBV6-5	-	-	CASSWHRGNQPQHF	TGTGCCAGCAGTTGGCATCGGGGCAATCAGCCCCAGCATTTT
TRBJ2-2	TRBV30	-	few	CAWSPFWGLNTGELFF	TGTGCCTGGAGCCCGTTTTGGGGACTGAACACCGGGGAGCTGTTTTTT
TRBJ1-2	TRBV5-6	TRBD1	few	CASSLRDSQGYTF	TGTGCCAGCAGCTTGCGGGACAGTCAAGGCTACACCTTC
TRBJ1-1	TRBV9	-	-	CASSVRALGNTEAFF	TGTGCCAGCAGCGTGAGGGCCCTGGGGAACACTGAAGCTTTCTTT
TRBJ2-7	TRBV7-2	-	few	CASSTSVRYEQYF	TGTGCCAGCAGCACTAGTGTTCGGTACGAGCAGTACTTC
TRBJ2-2	TRBV4-2	TRBD2	-	CASSLAGGTGELFF	TGTGCCAGCAGCCTAGCGGGAGGCACCGGGGAGCTGTTTTTT
TRBJ2-1	TRBV5-1	TRBD2	few	CASSSLAGIISYNEQFF	TGCGCCAGCAGCTCCCTAGCGGGGATAATATCCTACAATGAGCAGTTCTTC
TRBJ1-1	TRBV18	-	-	CASSPFTGEAFF	TGTGCCAGCTCCCCTTTTACGGGTGAAGCTTTCTTT
TRBJ1-1	TRBV28	-	few	CASSWYSGKLGAFF	TGTGCCAGCAGTTGGTATTCGGGGAAATTAGGAGCTTTCTTT
TRBJ2-3	TRBV7-2	-	-	CASHPGRGTVQDTQYF	TGTGCCAGCCACCCGGGGCGGGGAACCGTCCAGGATACGCAGTATTTT
TRBJ1-2	TRBV9	-	-	CASSAPRPVSGAGYTF	TGTGCCAGCAGCGCCCCCCGGCCCGTGAGCGGGGCTGGCTACACCTTC
TRBJ1-5	TRBV28	TRBD1	-	CASTPGQATQPQHF	TGTGCCAGCACTCCGGGACAGGCTACACAGCCCCAGCATTTT
TRBJ2-3	TRBV7-9	TRBD2	few	CASSFGTSGTDTQYF	TGTGCCAGCAGCTTCGGGACTAGCGGCACAGATACGCAGTATTTT
TRBJ1-4	TRBV7-9	-	-	CASNKLGDRYNEKLFF	TGTGCCAGCAACAAGTTGGGAGACCGCTATAATGAAAAACTGTTTTTT
TRBJ2-5	TRBV4-1	TRBD1	-	CASSQGDRDTETQYF	TGCGCCAGCAGCCAAGGGGACAGGGACACGGAGACCCAGTACTTC